This record concerns one TCR beta chain sequence. As yet, its antigen is unknown. The CDR3 loop spans 16 amino acids. Germline values: CDR1 SGHTA, CDR2 FQGNSA. The sample comes from a study of T cells expressing NK-cell markers. As for the study in general: Sorted CD3+CD56+NKG2C+, CD3+CD56+NKG2C- and CD3+CD56-NKG2C+ T-cell subsets were beta-chain profiled. Study conclusions and caveats: Six or seven donors carried dominant NKG2C+ clonotypes that made up about 1.0-7.0% of their CD8+ T cells. What remained unclear was the HCMV specificity of expanded NKG2C+ T cell clones. Leadership of the CD3+CD56-NKG2C+ fraction also belonged to these clonotypes in several donors.

TCRdb processed the 5' RACE reads again and assigns one entry to each CDR3 protein, with no DNA. The data show more than 400,000 distinct CDR3 sequences, and the top ten clones hold about 7.1%. Sequencing was carried out using blood T cells: a sorted CD56 or NKG2C T cell subset, CD4+ or CD8+ T cells, or bulk PBMC T cells (not recorded which). The chain is built from TRBV7-2 and TRBJ2-3; TCRdb selects TRBD2, and the lack of DNA leaves this call unchecked. The TCR sequence derives from a woman aged 18 to 75 in good health. CDR3 sequence reads: CASSLGGGGPGDTQYF.